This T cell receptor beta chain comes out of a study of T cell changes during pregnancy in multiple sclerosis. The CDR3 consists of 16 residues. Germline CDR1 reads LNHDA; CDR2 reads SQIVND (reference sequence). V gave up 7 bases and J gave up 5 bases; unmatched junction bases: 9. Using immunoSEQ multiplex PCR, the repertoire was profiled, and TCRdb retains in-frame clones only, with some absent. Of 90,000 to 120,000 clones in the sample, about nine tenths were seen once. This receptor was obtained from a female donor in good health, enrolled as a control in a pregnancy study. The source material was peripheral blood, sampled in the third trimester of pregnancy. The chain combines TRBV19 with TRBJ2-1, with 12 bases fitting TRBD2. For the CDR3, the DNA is TGTGCCAGTATAGGGCTAGCGGGGGGGCTGGACAATGAGCAGTTCTTC. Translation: CASIGLAGGLDNEQFF.